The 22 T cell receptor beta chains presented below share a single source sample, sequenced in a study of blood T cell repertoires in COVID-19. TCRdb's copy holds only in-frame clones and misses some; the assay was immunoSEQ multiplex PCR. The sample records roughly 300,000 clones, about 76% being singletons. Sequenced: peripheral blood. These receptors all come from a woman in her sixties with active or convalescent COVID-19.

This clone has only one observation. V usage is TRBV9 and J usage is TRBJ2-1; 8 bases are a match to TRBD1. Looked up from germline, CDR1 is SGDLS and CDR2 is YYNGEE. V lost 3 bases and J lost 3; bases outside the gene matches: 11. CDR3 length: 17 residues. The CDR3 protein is CASSESPGQGGYNEQFF. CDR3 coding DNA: TGTGCCAGCAGCGAGAGCCCTGGACAGGGAGGCTACAATGAGCAGTTCTTC.

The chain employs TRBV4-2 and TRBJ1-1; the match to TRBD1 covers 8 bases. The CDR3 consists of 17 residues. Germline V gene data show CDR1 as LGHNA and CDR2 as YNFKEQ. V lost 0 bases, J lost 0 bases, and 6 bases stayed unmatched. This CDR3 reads CASSQDLGQGLNTEAFF. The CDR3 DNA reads TGTGCCAGCAGCCAAGACCTAGGACAGGGTTTGAACACTGAAGCTTTCTTT.

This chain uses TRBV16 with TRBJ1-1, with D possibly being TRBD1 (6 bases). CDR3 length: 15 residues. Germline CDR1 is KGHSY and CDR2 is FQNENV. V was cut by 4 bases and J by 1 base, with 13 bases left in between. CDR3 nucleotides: TGTGCCAGCAGCCCCCACGAGACAGGGAACACTGAAGCTTTCTTT. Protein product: CASSPHETGNTEAFF.

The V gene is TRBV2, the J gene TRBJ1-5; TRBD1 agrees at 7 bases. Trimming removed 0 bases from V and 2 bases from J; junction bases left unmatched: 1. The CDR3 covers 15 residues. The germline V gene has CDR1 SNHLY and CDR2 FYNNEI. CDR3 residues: CASSEARGGNQPQHF. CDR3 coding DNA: TGTGCCAGCAGTGAAGCCAGGGGGGGCAATCAGCCCCAGCATTTT.

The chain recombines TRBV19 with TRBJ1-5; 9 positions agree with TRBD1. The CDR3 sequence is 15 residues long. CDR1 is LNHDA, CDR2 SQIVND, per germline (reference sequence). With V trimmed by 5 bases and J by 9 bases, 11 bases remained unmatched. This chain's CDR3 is CASSPPGQGSLPQHF. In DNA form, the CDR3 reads TGTGCCAGTAGTCCCCCGGGACAGGGCTCCCTGCCCCAGCATTTT.

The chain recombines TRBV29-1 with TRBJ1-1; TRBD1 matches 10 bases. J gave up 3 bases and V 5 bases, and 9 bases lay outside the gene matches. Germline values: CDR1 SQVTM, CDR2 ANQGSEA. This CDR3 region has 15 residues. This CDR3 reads CSVSPGTGAYTEAFF. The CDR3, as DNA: TGCAGCGTTTCTCCCGGGACAGGGGCGTACACTGAAGCTTTCTTT.

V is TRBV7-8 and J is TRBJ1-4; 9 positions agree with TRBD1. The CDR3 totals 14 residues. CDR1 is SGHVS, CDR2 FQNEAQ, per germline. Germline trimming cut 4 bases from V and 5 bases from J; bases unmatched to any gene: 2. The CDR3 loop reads CASSSGQGNEKLFF. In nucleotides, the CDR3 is TGTGCCAGCAGCTCCGGACAGGGGAATGAAAAACTGTTTTTT.

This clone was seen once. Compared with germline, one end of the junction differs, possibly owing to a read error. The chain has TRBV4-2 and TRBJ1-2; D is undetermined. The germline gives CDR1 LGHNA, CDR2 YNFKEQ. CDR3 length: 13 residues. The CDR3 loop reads CASSQDDASGASF. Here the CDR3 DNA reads TGTGCCAGCAGCCAAGATGATGCTTCGGGTGCTAGCTTC.

DNA of the CDR3: TGTGCCAGTAGTATAGTGAGGGTCGCCCCCACAGATACGCAGTATTTT. It specifies CASSIVRVAPTDTQYF. The chain uses TRBV19 and TRBJ2-3; a possible D gene is TRBD2 (5 bases). The germline V and J ends were trimmed by 1 base and 2 bases, with 13 bases remaining between them. This CDR3 is 16 amino acids long. The germline CDR1 and CDR2 sequences are LNHDA and SQIVND (reference sequence).

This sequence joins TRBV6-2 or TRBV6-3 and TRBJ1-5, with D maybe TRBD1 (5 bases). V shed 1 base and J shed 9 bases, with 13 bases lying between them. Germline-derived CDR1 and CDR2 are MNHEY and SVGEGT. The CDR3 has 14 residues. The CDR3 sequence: CASSYWGGDRPQHF. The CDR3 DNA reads TGTGCCAGCAGTTACTGGGGGGGGGATCGGCCCCAGCATTTT.

Here the CDR3 DNA reads TGTGCCAGCAGCCAAGACAGGGGAGTTGGTGGCTACACCTTC. It encodes CASSQDRGVGGYTF. The chain employs TRBV3-1 (or the pseudogene TRBV3-2) and TRBJ1-2; D might be TRBD1 (6 bases). The CDR3 runs 14 residues. Trimming cost V 0 bases and J 7 bases, with 12 bases left between them. The germline V gene encodes CDR1 LGHDT and CDR2 YNNKEL (reference sequence).

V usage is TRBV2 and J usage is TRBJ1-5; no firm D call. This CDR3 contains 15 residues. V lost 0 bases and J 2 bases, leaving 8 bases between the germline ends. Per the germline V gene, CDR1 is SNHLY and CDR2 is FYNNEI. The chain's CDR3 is CASSEALGGNQPQHF. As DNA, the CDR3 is TGTGCCAGCAGTGAAGCGCTTGGAGGCAATCAGCCCCAGCATTTT.

Here the CDR3 reads CASSLDGQLFGNTIYF. CDR3 nucleotides: TGCGCCAGCAGCTTGGACGGACAGCTCTTTGGAAACACCATATATTTT. The rearrangement links TRBV5-1 to TRBJ1-3; D might be TRBD1 (6 bases). Germline assignment: CDR1 SGHRS and CDR2 YFSETQ. The CDR3 has 16 residues. The V end was cut by 0 bases, the J end by 3 bases, with 13 bases between.

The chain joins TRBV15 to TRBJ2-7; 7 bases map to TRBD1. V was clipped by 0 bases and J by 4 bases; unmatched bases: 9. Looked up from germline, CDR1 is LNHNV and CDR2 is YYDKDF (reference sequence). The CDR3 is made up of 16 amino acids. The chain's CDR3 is CATSRDLTGRFYEQYF. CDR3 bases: TGTGCCACCAGCAGAGATTTGACAGGGCGATTTTACGAGCAGTACTTC.

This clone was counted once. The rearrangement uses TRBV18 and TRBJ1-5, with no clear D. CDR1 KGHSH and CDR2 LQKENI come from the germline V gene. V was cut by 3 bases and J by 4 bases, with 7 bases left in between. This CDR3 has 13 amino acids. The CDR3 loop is CASSPNQNQPQHF. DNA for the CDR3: TGTGCCAGCTCACCCAATCAAAATCAGCCCCAGCATTTT. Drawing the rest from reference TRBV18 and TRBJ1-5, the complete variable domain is NAGVMQNPRHLVRRRGQEARLRCSPMKGHSHVYWYRQLPEEGLKFMVYLQKENIIDESGMPKERFSAEFPKEGPSILRIQQVVRGDSAAYFCASSPNQNQPQHFGDGTRLSIL.

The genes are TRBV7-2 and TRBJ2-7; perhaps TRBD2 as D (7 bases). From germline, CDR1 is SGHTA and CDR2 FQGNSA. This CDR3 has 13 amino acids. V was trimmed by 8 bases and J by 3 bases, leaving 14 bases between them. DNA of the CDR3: TGTGCCAGCGGGGGGGCAGACCTCTACGAGCAGTACTTC. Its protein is CASGGADLYEQYF.

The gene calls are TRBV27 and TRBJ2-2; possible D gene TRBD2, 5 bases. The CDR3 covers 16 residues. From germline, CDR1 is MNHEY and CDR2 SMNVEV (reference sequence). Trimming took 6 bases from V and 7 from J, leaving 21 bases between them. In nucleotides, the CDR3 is TGTGCCAGCAGGAAGAACGATATGAGGGATCACGGGGAGCTGTTTTTT. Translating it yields CASRKNDMRDHGELFF.

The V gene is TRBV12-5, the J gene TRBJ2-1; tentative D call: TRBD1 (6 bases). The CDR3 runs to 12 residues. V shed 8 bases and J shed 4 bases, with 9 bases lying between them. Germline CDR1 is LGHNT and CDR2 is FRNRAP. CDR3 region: CASKDSYNEQFF. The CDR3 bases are TGTGCTAGTAAGGACAGTTACAATGAGCAGTTCTTC.

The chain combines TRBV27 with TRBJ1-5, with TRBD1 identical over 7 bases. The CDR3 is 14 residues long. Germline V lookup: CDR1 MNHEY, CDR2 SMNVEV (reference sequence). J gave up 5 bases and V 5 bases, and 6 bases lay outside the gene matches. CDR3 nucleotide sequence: TGTGCCAGCAGTCCAGGACAGGAAGATCAGCCCCAGCATTTT. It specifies CASSPGQEDQPQHF.

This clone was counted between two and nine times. The DNA for the CDR3 is TGTGCCAGTAGTCTCACAGGGGATGGAAACACCATATATTTT. Protein product: CASSLTGDGNTIYF. The chain joins TRBV19 to TRBJ1-3; 7 bases match TRBD1. V shed 5 bases and J 3 bases; nucleotides not matched to a gene: 4. From germline, CDR1 is LNHDA and CDR2 SQIVND (reference sequence). There are 14 residues in the CDR3.

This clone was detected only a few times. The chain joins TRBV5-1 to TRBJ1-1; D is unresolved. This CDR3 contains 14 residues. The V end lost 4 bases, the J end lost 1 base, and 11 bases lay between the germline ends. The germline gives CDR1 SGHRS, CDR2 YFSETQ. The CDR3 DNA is TGCGCCAGCAGCCCTACTACACAGAACACTGAAGCTTTCTTT. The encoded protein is CASSPTTQNTEAFF.

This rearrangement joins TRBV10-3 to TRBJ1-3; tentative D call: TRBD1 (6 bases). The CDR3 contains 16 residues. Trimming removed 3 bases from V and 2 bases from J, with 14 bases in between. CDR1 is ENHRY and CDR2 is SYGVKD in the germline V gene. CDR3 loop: CAISDGGGRPGNTIYF. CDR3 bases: TGTGCCATCAGTGATGGCGGGGGCAGACCTGGAAACACCATATATTTT.